A single sample gave rise to the 27 T cell receptor beta chains below, sequenced in a study of T-cell memory formation after mild COVID-19. TCRdb itself ran the 5' RACE reads through MiXCR, one entry per CDR3 protein. The sample has just under 350,000 distinct CDR3 sequences, approximately 13% seen once. The material sequenced was PBMCs or a T cell subset sorted from them (not recorded which). The receptors come from a man younger than 30 who had mild COVID-19 (a few samples of this study predate the infection). Cell type and time point are not known.

This chain links TRBV10-2 with TRBJ1-6, with D maybe TRBD1 (6 bases). CDR1 and CDR2 (germline): WSHSY, SAAADI. The CDR3 is 14 residues long. V was pared by 2 bases and J by 7 bases, with 9 bases between. This CDR3 reads CASSETGRNSPLHF. The DNA for the CDR3 is TGCGCCAGCAGTGAGACAGGGAGAAATTCACCCCTCCACTTT.

This sequence joins TRBV6-5 and TRBJ2-5; 10 positions match TRBD2. Germline V CDR1 and CDR2: MNHEY, SVGAGI. This CDR3 is built from 15 residues. J gave up 5 bases and V 7 bases, and 10 bases lay outside the gene matches. The CDR3 region is CASTSSGGAAETQYF. For the CDR3, the DNA is TGTGCCAGCACCTCGAGCGGGGGGGCCGCGGAGACCCAGTACTTC.

Here the CDR3 reads CASRPILPGGEQFF. CDR3 nucleotide sequence: TGTGCCAGCAGGCCGATATTACCAGGGGGGGAGCAGTTCTTC. This chain links TRBV12-3 or TRBV12-4 with TRBJ2-1; perhaps TRBD1 as D (7 bases). V lost 6 bases and J lost 10, with 19 bases in between. This CDR3 has 14 amino acids.

The table lists this clonotype with a few counts. The chain uses TRBV18 and TRBJ2-3; D may be TRBD1 (5 bases). This CDR3 is 16 amino acids long. Per germline, CDR1 KGHSH and CDR2 LQKENI. The V and J ends lost 2 bases and 0 bases respectively, with 12 bases between them. In DNA, the CDR3 is TGTGCCAGCTCACCAGGAGTGACAGCTAGCACAGATACGCAGTATTTT. Encoded protein: CASSPGVTASTDTQYF. The full variable domain, completed using reference TRBV18 and TRBJ2-3, is NAGVMQNPRHLVRRRGQEARLRCSPMKGHSHVYWYRQLPEEGLKFMVYLQKENIIDESGMPKERFSAEFPKEGPSILRIQQVVRGDSAAYFCASSPGVTASTDTQYFGPGTRLTVL.

In its sample, this clonotype was seen a few times. The chain is built from TRBV5-1 and TRBJ2-2; tentatively, D is TRBD2 (5 bases). Between the trimmed V and J ends, which lost 3 bases and 0 bases, there was a span of 9 bases. This CDR3 has 15 amino acids. Germline assignment: CDR1 SGHRS and CDR2 YFSETQ. The CDR3 nucleotides read TGCGCCAGCAGCTACCGGGGTTCGAACACCGGGGAGCTGTTTTTT. Residues: CASSYRGSNTGELFF.

CDR3 residues: CASSLEADPGGEQFF. The CDR3 DNA follows: TGTGCCAGCAGCTTAGAGGCGGACCCCGGTGGTGAGCAGTTCTTC. The chain is built from TRBV7-6 and TRBJ2-1; D remains ambiguous. The ends were cut back, 1 base at V and 9 bases at J, with 16 bases in the middle. Germline V gives CDR1 SGHVS, CDR2 FNYEAQ. The CDR3 runs 15 residues.

This clonotype has just a few counts. The chain links TRBV10-3 to TRBJ2-5, with 7 bases lining up with TRBD2. This CDR3 is 13 amino acids long. Germline CDR1 reads ENHRY; CDR2 reads SYGVKD. V was clipped by 6 bases and J by 1 base; unmatched bases: 2. The CDR3 here is CAIRASGQETQYF. CDR3 bases: TGTGCCATCAGGGCTAGCGGCCAAGAGACCCAGTACTTC.

The chain joins TRBV28 to TRBJ2-1; 10 bases match TRBD2. J was trimmed by 4 bases and V by 4 bases; bases with no gene match: 13. The CDR3 is made up of 18 amino acids. CDR1 and CDR2 from the germline V gene are MDHEN and SYDVKM. The CDR3 is CASSSPAGGLGNYNEQFF. DNA of the CDR3: TGTGCCAGCAGTTCCCCAGCGGGGGGGCTCGGAAATTACAATGAGCAGTTCTTC.

Concerning this clonotype itself: At one end the junction does not follow the germline gene, possibly because of a read error. The chain's CDR3 is CASSQDSYQPQHF. The CDR3 DNA is TGCGCCAGCAGCCAAGATAGCTATCAGCCCCAGCATTTT. This chain links TRBV4-1 with TRBJ1-5; D not certain. Germline V gives CDR1 MGHRA, CDR2 YSYEKL. The CDR3 is made up of 13 amino acids.

The J gene is TRBJ2-7, the V gene TRBV11-1, with D hard to call. CDR1 is SGHAT, CDR2 FQDESV, per germline (reference sequence). Trimming left V 5 bases short and J 0 bases short, with 8 bases between. The CDR3 consists of 13 residues. CDR3 nucleotides: TGTGCCAGCAGCACCTCCGGCTCCTACGAGCAGTACGTC. This translates into CASSTSGSYEQYV.

The chain links TRBV6-2 or TRBV6-3 to TRBJ1-5; D remains unclear. The CDR3 runs 15 residues. Germline V CDR1 and CDR2: MNHEY, SVGEGT. V lost 6 bases to trimming and J lost 0 bases, with 12 bases between them. The DNA of the CDR3 is TGTGCCAGCAGGATGGGAGACACTAGCAATCAGCCCCAGCATTTT. Its protein is CASRMGDTSNQPQHF.

CDR3 sequence: CSASPGGLGGNTIYF. CDR3 in DNA: TGCAGTGCTAGTCCCGGGGGGTTAGGTGGAAACACCATATATTTT. This chain joins TRBV20-1 and TRBJ1-3; possible D gene TRBD1, 5 bases. The CDR3 contains 15 residues. Germline V gives CDR1 DFQATT, CDR2 SNEGSKA (reference sequence). Trimming took 3 bases from V and 3 from J, leaving 15 bases between them.

This chain connects TRBV18 to TRBJ2-7, with D maybe TRBD2 (7 bases). The V gene's germline CDR1 is KGHSH and CDR2 LQKENI. The CDR3 consists of 16 residues. V gave up 3 bases and J gave up 3 bases, with 18 bases separating them. The chain's CDR3 is CASSPLGGASIYEQYF. CDR3 coding DNA: TGTGCCAGCTCACCCCTAGGGGGGGCCTCCATCTACGAGCAGTACTTC.

In its sample, this clonotype was seen a few times. The junction does not match germline at one end; this may be a read error. This chain joins TRBV14 and TRBJ2-7; possibly TRBD1 or TRBD2 for D (5 bases each). This CDR3 has 12 residues. The V gene's germline CDR1 is SGHDN and CDR2 FVKESK. The CDR3 protein is CASSQTGTVPNF. The CDR3 DNA sequence: TGTGCCAGCAGCCAGACGGGGACGGTCCCAAACTTC.

The chain recombines TRBV10-2 with TRBJ2-7; D gene ambiguous. Looked up from germline, CDR1 is WSHSY and CDR2 is SAAADI. The CDR3 contains 14 residues. With 4 bases removed from V and 4 bases from J, the gap between germline ends came to 14 bases. The CDR3 loop reads CASSAPRLGYEQYF. In nucleotides, the CDR3 is TGCGCCAGCAGTGCCCCCCGTTTGGGTTACGAGCAGTACTTC.

This clonotype occurred a few times. The rearrangement links TRBV9 to TRBJ2-6, with D possibly being TRBD2 (5 bases). V was trimmed by 2 bases and J by 0 bases, leaving 12 bases between them. The CDR3 consists of 17 residues. Germline assignment: CDR1 SGDLS and CDR2 YYNGEE. This chain's CDR3 is CASSVSGTLSGANVLTF. The DNA for the CDR3 is TGTGCCAGCAGCGTGAGCGGCACCCTCTCTGGGGCCAACGTCCTGACTTTC.

This chain joins TRBV5-6 and TRBJ2-5; 9 bases match TRBD2. Germline CDR1 SGHDT, CDR2 YYEEEE. This CDR3 comprises 13 residues. The J segment lost 5 bases and the V segment lost 7 bases, leaving 6 bases of the junction unmatched. DNA for the CDR3: TGTGCCAGCTCCCGCAGCGGGGGGGAGACCCAGTACTTC. This codes for CASSRSGGETQYF.

The rearrangement joins TRBV7-2 to TRBJ1-1; D is uncertain. V lost 5 bases, J lost 11 bases, and 15 bases lay in between. There are 12 residues in the CDR3. The germline V gene encodes CDR1 SGHTA and CDR2 FQGNSA. The CDR3 nucleotides are TGTGCCAGCAGCCTCCTTTTCGGGGAGGCTTTCTTT. Translated: CASSLLFGEAFF.

This clonotype was detected only a few times. The chain carries TRBV6-2 or TRBV6-3 and TRBJ2-7; no clear D. Germline CDR1 is MNHEY and CDR2 is SVGEGT. Trimming shortened V by 8 bases and J by 2 bases, and 10 bases separated the two germline ends. This CDR3 is 12 amino acids long. The CDR3 DNA reads as TGTGCCAGCCGAAAGGGTACCTACGAGCAGTACTTC. Translated: CASRKGTYEQYF.

The chain has TRBV18 and TRBJ2-3; no clear D gene. Germline CDR1 reads KGHSH; CDR2 reads LQKENI. Trimming cost V 0 bases and J 4 bases, with 8 bases left between them. The CDR3 runs 14 residues. In DNA, the CDR3 is TGTGCCAGCTCACCACCGCTAGACCCAGATACGCAGTATTTT. Protein: CASSPPLDPDTQYF.

This clonotype was picked up a small number of times. The rearrangement links TRBV7-2 to TRBJ2-7, with a weak D call TRBD2 (5 bases). V shed 3 bases and J shed 7 bases, with 16 bases lying between them. In germline, CDR1 is SGHTA, CDR2 FQGNSA. The CDR3 totals 14 residues. Here the CDR3 DNA reads TGTGCCAGCAGCTTGGAAAGATCATCGGGGGAGCAGTACTTC. Translated: CASSLERSSGEQYF. The full variable domain, completed using reference TRBV7-2 and TRBJ2-7, is GAGVSQSPSNKVTEKGKDVELRCDPISGHTALYWYRQSLGQGLEFLIYFQGNSAPDKSGLPSDRFSAERTGGSVSTLTIQRTQQEDSAVYLCASSLERSSGEQYFGPGTRLTVT.

This chain links TRBV7-9 with TRBJ2-2; 9 bases are a match to TRBD1. CDR1 and CDR2 (germline): SEHNR, FQNEAQ (reference sequence). The CDR3 has 17 amino acids. V trimming: 2 bases; J trimming: 0 bases; junction bases outside the gene matches: 4. The CDR3 sequence is CASSLRGTGSNTGELFF. CDR3 DNA: TGTGCCAGCAGCTTAAGGGGGACAGGGTCGAACACCGGGGAGCTGTTTTTT.

The V call is TRBV18, the J call TRBJ2-1; D is ambiguous. This CDR3 region has 14 residues. Deletions cut 3 bases from V and 7 bases from J, with 13 bases between. Germline assignment: CDR1 KGHSH and CDR2 LQKENI. This CDR3 reads CASSPALQMNEQFF. CDR3 DNA sequence: TGTGCCAGCTCACCGGCCCTACAAATGAATGAGCAGTTCTTC.

The chain combines TRBV7-2 with TRBJ1-2; possibly TRBD1 for D (5 bases). The CDR3 is made up of 14 amino acids. The V gene's germline CDR1 is SGHTA and CDR2 FQGNSA. Trimming pared 0 bases from V and 8 bases from J, leaving 13 bases between. The CDR3 coding sequence is TGTGCCAGCAGCTTAGCGCCGACAGATCAAGGCTACACCTTC. It encodes CASSLAPTDQGYTF.

This clonotype occurred a few times. V is TRBV20-1 and J is TRBJ2-2, with 8 positions matching TRBD2. Germline values: CDR1 DFQATT, CDR2 SNEGSKA (reference sequence). This CDR3 is built from 14 residues. J gave up 6 bases and V 5 bases, and 8 bases lay outside the gene matches. The chain's CDR3 is CSAHTRGGAGELFF. DNA of the CDR3: TGCAGTGCTCACACCCGGGGGGGCGCCGGGGAGCTGTTTTTT.

This clonotype came up many times. The chain combines TRBV4-3 with TRBJ2-1; D may correspond to TRBD1 or TRBD2 (5 bases each). The ends were cut back, 1 base at V and 10 bases at J, with 14 bases in the middle. CDR1 is LGHNA and CDR2 is YSLEER in the germline V gene. The CDR3 is made up of 14 amino acids. The CDR3, as DNA: TGCGCCAGCAGCCAAGTCTCCACTGGGACCGAGCAGTTCTTC. Translated, it gives CASSQVSTGTEQFF.

This clonotype was counted at least ten times. The J gene is TRBJ2-2, the V gene TRBV21-1; no DNA check was done on the table's D call, TRBD1. TRBV21-1 is a recognized pseudogene. CDR3 length: 16 residues. CDR3 DNA: TGTGCCAGCAGCACCAGGGACAGGGGGGCCACCGGGGAGCTGTTTTTT. Protein: CASSTRDRGATGELFF.